This T cell receptor beta chain was profiled in a study of molecular identifiers for immune sequencing clone quantification. This clonotype was seen more than once but under ten times. MiXCR, applied by TCRdb to the PCR reads, yields one record per CDR3 protein. The sample carries approximately 97,000 distinct CDR3 sequences, under 40% recorded once. V dropped 4 bases and J dropped 12; count of bases not matched to a gene: 9. Per the germline V gene, CDR1 is MGHDK and CDR2 is SYGVNS. The CDR3 length is 13 residues. The clonotype was recovered from a human donor in good health. Some libraries in this study had Jurkat cell RNA spiked in. The chain joins TRBV25-1 to TRBJ2-1; TRBD1 matches at 7 bases. The sequencing sample was made of naive CD8+ T cells from blood, with Jurkat cell RNA spiked in. Sample subset: FACS-sorted CD8+CD4-CCR7+CD45RA+ naive T cells. This CDR3 is CASSGGTVTGQFF. CDR3 nucleotide sequence: TGTGCCAGCAGTGGGGGGACAGTTACGGGGCAGTTCTTC.